This section outlines one TCR beta chain sequence together with its context. Antigen: not known. Time point meaning: recipient sample about 28 days before transplant, after cytoreduction. The entry originates in a study of T cell clonotyping in hematopoietic cell transplantation. Findings and limits, study-wide: Pathologically expanded recipient clonotypes increased progressively from day 30 to day 180 as diversity fell. Graft donor and pretransplant recipient Inverse Simpson Index values predicted broader posttransplant TCR diversity. No sorting was done, leaving CD4 and CD8 contributions mixed.

The CDR3 length is 14 residues. V dropped 6 bases and J dropped 10 bases, with 16 bases sitting between them. Germline V CDR1 and CDR2: MNHNY, SVGAGI (reference sequence). Clones were sequenced by immunoSEQ multiplex PCR, and TCRdb holds only the in-frame ones, with some missing. The sample includes around 5,400 clones, 80% seen only once; the top ten take 13% to 15%. J is TRBJ1-6 and V is TRBV6-6; tentatively, D is TRBD1 (6 bases). The starting material was peripheral blood mononuclear cells, obtained before stem cell transplant. The TCR comes from a woman in her 50s with acute myeloid leukemia. Some clones in this sample may be carry-over from other donors' samples. The CDR3 sequence is CASRDLSGESPLHF. The DNA for the CDR3 is TGTGCCAGCAGGGACCTGTCAGGGGAATCACCCCTCCACTTT.